In this sample, the clone carrying this T cell receptor (beta chain) turned up a few times. What it binds is unknown. This sample stems from a study of beta chain features in type 1 diabetes. From germline, CDR1 is SGHTA and CDR2 FQGNSA. The CDR3 has 15 residues. V lost 5 bases to trimming and J lost 4 bases, with 16 bases between them. Expressed TCRB transcripts were sequenced because the entire RNA isolate underwent reverse transcription. Clones were sequenced by immunoSEQ multiplex PCR, and TCRdb holds only the in-frame ones, with some missing. Among under 300,000 clones listed, roughly 13% were seen once. Findings of the study overall: TCRB CDR3s were moderately but significantly shorter in Type 1 diabetes patients in all four CD4+ subsets.

This receptor was obtained from a man in his thirties or forties with type 1 diabetes. The rearrangement uses TRBV7-2 and TRBJ2-3, with D maybe TRBD2 (6 bases). What was sequenced was naive CD4+ T cells from blood. CDR3 DNA: TGTGCCAGCAGCATAGGGGCTAGCGTCGCAGATACGCAGTATTTT. This codes for CASSIGASVADTQYF.